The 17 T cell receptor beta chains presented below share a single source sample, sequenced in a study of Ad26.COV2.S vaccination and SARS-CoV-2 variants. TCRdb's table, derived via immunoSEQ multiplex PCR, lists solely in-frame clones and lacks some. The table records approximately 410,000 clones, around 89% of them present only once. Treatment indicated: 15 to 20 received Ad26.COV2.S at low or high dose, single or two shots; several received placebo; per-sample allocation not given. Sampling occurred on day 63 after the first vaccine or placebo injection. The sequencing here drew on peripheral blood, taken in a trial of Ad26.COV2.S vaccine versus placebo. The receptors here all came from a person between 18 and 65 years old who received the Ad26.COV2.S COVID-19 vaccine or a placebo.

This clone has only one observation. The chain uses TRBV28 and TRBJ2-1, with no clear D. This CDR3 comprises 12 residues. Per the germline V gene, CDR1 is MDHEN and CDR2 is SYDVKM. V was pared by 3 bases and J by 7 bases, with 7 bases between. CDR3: CASSFQSNEQFF. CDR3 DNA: TGTGCCAGCAGTTTCCAGTCGAATGAGCAGTTCTTC.

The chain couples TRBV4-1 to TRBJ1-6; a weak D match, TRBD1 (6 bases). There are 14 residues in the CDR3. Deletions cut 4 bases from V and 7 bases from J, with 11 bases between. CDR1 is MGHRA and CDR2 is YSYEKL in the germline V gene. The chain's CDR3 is CASSRGQGNSPLHF. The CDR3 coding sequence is TGCGCCAGCAGCCGGGGGCAGGGAAATTCACCCCTCCACTTT.

The CDR3 nucleotides are TGTGCCAGCAGCGCGTCCCCGGGACCCTACAATGAGCAGTTCTTC. Protein sequence: CASSASPGPYNEQFF. V usage is TRBV11-2 and J usage is TRBJ2-1; tentatively, D is TRBD1 or TRBD2 (5 bases each). Germline V lookup: CDR1 SGHAT, CDR2 FQNNGV. CDR3 length: 15 residues. The V and J ends lost 5 bases and 2 bases respectively, with 13 bases between them. The variable domain in full, completed from reference TRBV11-2 and TRBJ2-1, reads EAGVAQSPRYKIIEKRQSVAFWCNPISGHATLYWYQQILGQGPKLLIQFQNNGVVDDSQLPKDRFSAERLKGVDSTLKIQPAKLEDSAVYLCASSASPGPYNEQFFGPGTRLTVL.

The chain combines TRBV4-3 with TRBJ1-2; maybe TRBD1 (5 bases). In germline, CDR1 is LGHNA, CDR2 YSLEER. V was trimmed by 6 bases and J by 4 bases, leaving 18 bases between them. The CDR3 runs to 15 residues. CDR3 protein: CASRRSQGDLYGYTF. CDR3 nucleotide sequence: TGCGCCAGCAGGCGGTCCCAGGGAGACCTCTATGGCTACACCTTC.

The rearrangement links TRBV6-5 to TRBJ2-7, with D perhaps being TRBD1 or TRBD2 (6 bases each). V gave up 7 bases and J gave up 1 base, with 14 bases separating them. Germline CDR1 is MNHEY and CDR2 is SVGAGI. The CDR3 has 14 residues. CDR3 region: CASTRGGLSYEQYF. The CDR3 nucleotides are TGTGCCAGCACCCGAGGGGGACTTTCCTACGAGCAGTACTTC.

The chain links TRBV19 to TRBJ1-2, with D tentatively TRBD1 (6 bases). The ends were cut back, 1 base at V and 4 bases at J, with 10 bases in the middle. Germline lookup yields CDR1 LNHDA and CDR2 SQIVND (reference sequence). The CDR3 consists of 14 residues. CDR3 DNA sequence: TGTGCCAGTAGTATAGTGGGGGCGAGCTATGGCTACACCTTC. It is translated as CASSIVGASYGYTF.

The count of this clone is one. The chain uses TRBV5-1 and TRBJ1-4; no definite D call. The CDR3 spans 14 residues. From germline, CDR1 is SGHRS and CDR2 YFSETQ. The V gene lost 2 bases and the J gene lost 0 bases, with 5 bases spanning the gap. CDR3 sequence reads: CASSFSATNEKLFF. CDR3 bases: TGCGCCAGCAGCTTTTCCGCAACTAATGAAAAACTGTTTTTT.

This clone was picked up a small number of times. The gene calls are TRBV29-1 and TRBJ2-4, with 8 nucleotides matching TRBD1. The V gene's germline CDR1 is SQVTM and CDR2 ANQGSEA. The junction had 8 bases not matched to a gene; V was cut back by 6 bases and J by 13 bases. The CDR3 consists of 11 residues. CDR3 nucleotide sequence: TGCAGCGTCCCTCAGGGGGCGATACAGTACTTC. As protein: CSVPQGAIQYF. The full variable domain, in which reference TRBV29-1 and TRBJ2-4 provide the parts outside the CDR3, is SAVISQKPSRDICQRGTSLTIQCQVDSQVTMMFWYRQQPGQSLTLIATANQGSEATYESGFVIDKFPISRPNLTFSTLTVSNMSPEDSSIYLCSVPQGAIQYFGAGTRLSVL.

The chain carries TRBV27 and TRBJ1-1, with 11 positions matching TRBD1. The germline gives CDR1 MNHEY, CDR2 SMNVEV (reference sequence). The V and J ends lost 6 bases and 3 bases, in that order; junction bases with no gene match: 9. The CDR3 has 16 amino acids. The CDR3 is CASSRDRGGRDTEAFF. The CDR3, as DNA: TGTGCCAGCAGCCGGGACAGGGGGGGTAGGGACACTGAAGCTTTCTTT.

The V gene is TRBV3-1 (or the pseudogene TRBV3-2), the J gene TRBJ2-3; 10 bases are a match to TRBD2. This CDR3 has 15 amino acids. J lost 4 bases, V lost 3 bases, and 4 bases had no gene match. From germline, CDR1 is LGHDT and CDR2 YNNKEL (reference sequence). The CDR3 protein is CASSQIAGGADTQYF. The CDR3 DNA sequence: TGTGCCAGCAGCCAGATAGCGGGGGGTGCAGATACGCAGTATTTT.

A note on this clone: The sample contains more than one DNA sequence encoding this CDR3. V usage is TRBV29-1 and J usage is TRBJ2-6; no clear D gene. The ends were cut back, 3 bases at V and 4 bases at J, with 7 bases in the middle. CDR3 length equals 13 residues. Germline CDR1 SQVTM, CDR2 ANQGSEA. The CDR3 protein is CSVDKTGANVLTF. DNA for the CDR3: TGCAGCGTTGACAAAACCGGGGCCAACGTCCTGACTTTC.

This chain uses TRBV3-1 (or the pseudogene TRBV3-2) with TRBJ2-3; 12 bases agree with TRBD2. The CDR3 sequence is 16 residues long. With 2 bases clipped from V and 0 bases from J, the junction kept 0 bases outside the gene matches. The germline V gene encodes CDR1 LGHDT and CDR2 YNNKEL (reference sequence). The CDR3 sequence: CASSQLAGGSTDTQYF. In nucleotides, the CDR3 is TGTGCCAGCAGCCAACTAGCGGGGGGGAGCACAGATACGCAGTATTTT.

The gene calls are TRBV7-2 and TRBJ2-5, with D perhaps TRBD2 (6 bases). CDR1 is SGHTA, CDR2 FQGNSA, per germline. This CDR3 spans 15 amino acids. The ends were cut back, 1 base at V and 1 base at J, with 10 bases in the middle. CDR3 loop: CASSLVGLSQETQYF. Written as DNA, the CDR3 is TGTGCCAGCAGCTTAGTAGGACTAAGCCAAGAGACCCAGTACTTC.

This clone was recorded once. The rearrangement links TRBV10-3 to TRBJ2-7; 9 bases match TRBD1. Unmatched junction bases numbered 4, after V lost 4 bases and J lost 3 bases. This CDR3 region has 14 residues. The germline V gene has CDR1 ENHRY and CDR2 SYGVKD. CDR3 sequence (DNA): TGTGCCATCAGTGCCGGGACAGGGCGCTACGAGCAGTACTTC. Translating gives CAISAGTGRYEQYF.

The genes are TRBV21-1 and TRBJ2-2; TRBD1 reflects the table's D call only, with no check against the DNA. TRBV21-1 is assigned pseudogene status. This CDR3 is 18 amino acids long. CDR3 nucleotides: TGTGCCAGCAGCAAAGGAGGTCAGGGGCGGCATTACACCGGGGAGCTGTTTTTT. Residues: CASSKGGQGRHYTGELFF.

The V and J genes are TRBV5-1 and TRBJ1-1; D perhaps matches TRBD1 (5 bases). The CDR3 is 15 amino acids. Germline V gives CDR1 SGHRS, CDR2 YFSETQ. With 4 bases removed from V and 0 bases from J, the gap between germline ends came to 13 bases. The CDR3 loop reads CASSRGSGMNTEAFF. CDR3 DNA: TGCGCCAGCAGCCGGGGGTCAGGGATGAACACTGAAGCTTTCTTT.

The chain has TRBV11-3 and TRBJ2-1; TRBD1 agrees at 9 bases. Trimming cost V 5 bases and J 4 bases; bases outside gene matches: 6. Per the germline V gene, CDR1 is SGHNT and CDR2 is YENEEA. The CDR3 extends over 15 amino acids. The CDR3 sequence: CASSREQGAYNEQFF. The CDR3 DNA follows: TGTGCCAGCAGCCGGGAACAGGGGGCATACAATGAGCAGTTCTTC.